The 20 T cell receptor beta chains listed next were all sequenced from one sample in a study of identical twins (dated by TCRdb to 2015 to 2016). The library was made by 5' RACE. TCRdb lists the instrument as Illumina HiSeq 2000. Using fastp at Q25 and MiXCR, TCRdb reprocessed the public reads and kept productive beta chains. Rows are combined by CDR3 protein, so each entry shows the most common genes and DNA. The sample data list fewer than 450,000 distinct CDR3 sequences, and approximately 8.8% of these were observed just once. In total, the top ten clones hold roughly 8.9% of the sample. The sample taken for sequencing was naive T cells sorted from blood. According to the study, the label for this sample's cell subset or site signals: cells isolated with a human naive T-cell isolation kit. These receptors were taken from a woman aged 50 to 65 in good health.

The chain links TRBV2 to TRBJ2-2; D tentatively fits TRBD1 or TRBD2 (6 bases each). This CDR3 has 13 amino acids. Deletions cut 8 bases from V and 6 bases from J, with 13 bases between. The V gene's germline CDR1 is SNHLY and CDR2 FYNNEI. In DNA, the CDR3 is TGTGCCAGCGGAGGGGGGCCCGCCGGGGAGCTGTTTTTT. Translating it yields CASGGGPAGELFF.

This rearrangement joins TRBV6-1 to TRBJ2-1, with D possibly matching TRBD1 (6 bases). V lost 4 bases, J lost 6 bases, and 16 bases lay in between. The CDR3 covers 15 residues. Germline V lookup: CDR1 MNHNS, CDR2 SASEGT. The CDR3 here is CASSAYRARSNEQFF. The CDR3 bases are TGTGCCAGCAGTGCATACAGGGCAAGGAGCAATGAGCAGTTCTTC.

This clonotype occurred many times. This chain links TRBV20-1 with TRBJ1-2; D is perhaps TRBD1 (6 bases). V shed 0 bases and J shed 2 bases, with 10 bases lying between them. The CDR3 spans 14 residues. Germline loops: CDR1 DFQATT, CDR2 SNEGSKA (reference sequence). The CDR3 protein is CSAREGQRNYGYTF. The CDR3 DNA reads TGCAGTGCTAGAGAAGGACAGCGAAACTATGGCTACACCTTC.

This clonotype appeared many times. At one of its ends the junction is not consistent with the germline gene, which may arise from a read error. The chain recombines TRBV4-1 with TRBJ2-2; D is uncertain. The CDR3 is 12 residues long. Germline CDR1 MGHRA, CDR2 YSYEKL. The CDR3 is CASSPNAGELFF. The CDR3 DNA is TGCGCCAGCAGCCCGAACGCCGGGGAGCTGTTTTTT.

This rearrangement joins TRBV10-2 to TRBJ2-3, with D unclear. The V and J ends lost 6 bases and 1 base respectively, with 11 bases between them. Per the germline V gene, CDR1 is WSHSY and CDR2 is SAAADI. The CDR3 contains 14 residues. CDR3 DNA: TGCGCCAGCAGGGTCGGTGGGGGCACAGATACGCAGTATTTT. Amino acids: CASRVGGGTDTQYF.

This clonotype has more than one count but fewer than ten. The chain joins TRBV20-1 to TRBJ1-5, with 9 bases that match TRBD1. The germline V gene encodes CDR1 DFQATT and CDR2 SNEGSKA (reference sequence). With 6 bases clipped from V and 6 bases from J, the junction kept 3 bases outside the gene matches. The CDR3 has 12 amino acids. The CDR3 DNA sequence: TGCAGTGCCAGACAGGGGGGTCAGCCCCAGCATTTT. Translating gives CSARQGGQPQHF.

This clonotype was seen more than once but under ten times. The chain uses TRBV11-2 and TRBJ1-4, with D tentatively TRBD1 (5 bases). CDR3 length: 13 amino acids. Germline lookup yields CDR1 SGHAT and CDR2 FQNNGV. Deletions cut 9 bases from V and 3 bases from J, with 11 bases between. The CDR3 DNA sequence: TGTGCCAGAACGAAAGGGGCTAATGAAAAACTGTTTTTT. Translating gives CARTKGANEKLFF.

This clonotype has a handful of counts. The chain uses TRBV12-3 or TRBV12-4 and TRBJ1-5; tentatively, D is TRBD1 (5 bases). Deletions cut 6 bases from V and 8 bases from J, with 20 bases between. This CDR3 spans 15 amino acids. CDR3 loop: CASRASGTPGEPQHF. For the CDR3, the DNA is TGTGCCAGCAGGGCATCCGGGACCCCTGGGGAGCCCCAGCATTTT.

J is TRBJ1-2 and V is TRBV29-1; D possibly corresponds to TRBD1 (5 bases). Trimming pared 6 bases from V and 5 bases from J, leaving 22 bases between. Germline lookup yields CDR1 SQVTM and CDR2 ANQGSEA. The length of the CDR3 is 15 residues. This CDR3 is CSVDFLGVGGYGYTF. The CDR3 region has the DNA TGCAGCGTCGATTTTCTAGGCGTGGGGGGGTATGGCTACACCTTC.

This clonotype was picked up a small number of times. The CDR3 here is CSVEGLAGGRTYEQYF. CDR3 in DNA: TGCAGCGTTGAAGGACTAGCGGGAGGGCGAACCTACGAGCAGTACTTC. The chain joins TRBV29-1 to TRBJ2-7; 14 nucleotides align to TRBD2. J lost 2 bases, V lost 1 base, and 4 bases had no gene match. Germline-derived CDR1 and CDR2 are SQVTM and ANQGSEA. The CDR3 extends over 16 amino acids.

This clonotype was seen a handful of times. The chain couples TRBV30 to TRBJ1-1; D is ambiguous. The CDR3 totals 13 residues. From germline, CDR1 is GTSNPN and CDR2 SVGIG (reference sequence). V was trimmed by 0 bases and J by 0 bases, leaving 5 bases between them. CDR3 nucleotides: TGTGCCTGGAGTGTACAGATGAACACTGAAGCTTTCTTT. This sequence encodes CAWSVQMNTEAFF.

This clonotype was counted many times. The chain uses TRBV3-1 and TRBJ2-1, with D possibly TRBD2 on 5 matching bases. CDR1 and CDR2 from the germline V gene are LGHDT and YNNKEL (reference sequence). Trimming stripped 5 bases from V and 0 bases from J, with 11 bases between. The CDR3 has 15 amino acids. The CDR3, as DNA: TGTGCCAGCAGCACCGGAGGTAACTCCTACAATGAGCAGTTCTTC. Translated, it gives CASSTGGNSYNEQFF.

As regards this clonotype: Germline is not matched at one junction end, which may reflect a read error. The chain links TRBV29-1 to TRBJ2-1; D may be TRBD2 (6 bases). The CDR3 runs to 12 residues. Germline V gives CDR1 SQVTM, CDR2 ANQGSEA. The CDR3 loop is CSAEGSYHEQFF. DNA for the CDR3: TGCAGCGCGGAGGGCTCCTACCATGAGCAGTTCTTC.

This clonotype was observed a handful of times. V gene TRBV6-4 combines with J gene TRBJ2-1; perhaps TRBD2 as D (5 bases). This CDR3 spans 11 amino acids. Trimming took off 6 bases at V and 9 bases at J, with 9 bases between the two ends. Germline CDR1 reads MRHNA; CDR2 reads SNTAGT. The CDR3 DNA follows: TGTGCCAGCAGCGATGGACTTGAGCAGTTCTTC. Its protein product is CASSDGLEQFF.

This clonotype was seen repeatedly, ten times or more. The V gene is TRBV6-5, the J gene TRBJ2-5; 7 bases are shared with TRBD1. The CDR3 is 15 residues long. Trimming took 0 bases from V and 1 from J; bases not matched to a gene: 2. Germline CDR1 is MNHEY and CDR2 is SVGAGI. The CDR3 nucleotides read TGTGCCAGCAGTTACTCAGGGGGCTTCCAAGAGACCCAGTACTTC. The encoded protein is CASSYSGGFQETQYF.

The sample holds a few counts of this clonotype. In DNA, the CDR3 is TGCGCCAGCAGCCAAGGACGTTTAGAGACCCAGTACTTC. Its translation is CASSQGRLETQYF. The chain has TRBV4-1 and TRBJ2-5; D uncertain. CDR3 length: 13 residues. Trimming took off 1 base at V and 4 bases at J, with 7 bases between the two ends. Germline CDR1 reads MGHRA; CDR2 reads YSYEKL.

This chain links TRBV4-1 with TRBJ1-1; no clear D. The CDR3 runs to 15 residues. V was trimmed by 0 bases and J by 3 bases, leaving 11 bases between them. Germline assignment: CDR1 MGHRA and CDR2 YSYEKL. Here the CDR3 reads CASSQDQGGYTEAFF. The CDR3 bases are TGCGCCAGCAGCCAAGATCAAGGAGGATACACTGAAGCTTTCTTT.

The table lists this clonotype with many counts. In DNA, the CDR3 is TGTGCCAGCAGTTCCCGACTAGCGGGGCAGTTCTTC. Translated: CASSSRLAGQFF. The chain carries TRBV6-5 and TRBJ2-1; 10 nucleotides match TRBD2. This CDR3 spans 12 amino acids. Germline V gene sequence: CDR1 MNHEY, CDR2 SVGAGI. The J segment lost 12 bases and the V segment lost 4 bases, leaving 3 bases of the junction unmatched.

The sample holds many counts of this clonotype. The V and J genes are TRBV6-5 and TRBJ1-2; D is unclear. The germline CDR1 and CDR2 sequences are MNHEY and SVGAGI. V was cut by 11 bases and J by 4 bases, with 11 bases left in between. This CDR3 is built from 11 residues. The CDR3 DNA reads TGTGCCGTCGGGCGCCTCTATGGCTACACCTTC. Amino acid sequence: CAVGRLYGYTF.

The V call is TRBV20-1, the J call TRBJ2-1, with 10 bases identical to TRBD2. From germline, CDR1 is DFQATT and CDR2 SNEGSKA (reference sequence). With V trimmed by 4 bases and J by 2 bases, 5 bases remained unmatched. The CDR3 covers 15 residues. CDR3 region: CSATSGRGTYNEQFF. CDR3 coding DNA: TGCAGTGCTACTAGCGGGAGAGGGACCTACAATGAGCAGTTCTTC.